A single sample gave rise to the 21 T cell receptor beta chains below, sequenced in a study of early T cells in non-severe SARS-CoV-2 infection. TCRdb called the 5' RACE reads again in MiXCR, with one record for every CDR3 protein. The sample has 45,000 to 50,000 distinct CDR3 sequences, approximately 5.6% seen once; the top ten hold approximately 4.1%. Sequencing used whole blood. These receptors came from an adult who was a healthcare worker with PCR-confirmed SARS-CoV-2 infection or an uninfected control (not recorded which).

In its sample, this clonotype ranks as medium-sized. The V gene is TRBV7-2, the J gene TRBJ2-5, with 9 bases aligning to TRBD2. The CDR3 contains 17 residues. After removal of 0 bases from V and 1 base from J, the junction contained 6 bases not matched to a gene. From germline, CDR1 is SGHTA and CDR2 FQGNSA. The CDR3 DNA reads TGTGCCAGCAGCTTAGCGCGGGGCGGGGGGGCCCAAGAGACCCAGTACTTC. Amino acid sequence: CASSLARGGGAQETQYF.

CDR3 protein: CASSQDLLGRGTEAFF. The CDR3 coding sequence is TGCGCCAGCAGCCAAGATCTGTTAGGGCGGGGGACTGAAGCTTTCTTT. The chain recombines TRBV4-3 with TRBJ1-1; tentatively, D is TRBD1 (5 bases). Germline-derived CDR1 and CDR2 are LGHNA and YSLEER. V was cut by 0 bases and J by 5 bases, with 16 bases left in between. This CDR3 has 16 residues.

Here the CDR3 DNA reads TGTGCTAGTGGTTTGTCCATAGGGTTCACTGAAGCTTTCTTT. This codes for CASGLSIGFTEAFF. The chain combines TRBV12-5 with TRBJ1-1; D not certain. Germline V CDR1 and CDR2: LGHNT, FRNRAP. The V end was cut by 2 bases, the J end by 4 bases, with 11 bases between. The CDR3 extends over 14 amino acids.

Many counts were recorded for this clonotype. The chain uses TRBV6-5 and TRBJ2-1; 11 bases line up with TRBD2. The V segment lost 5 bases and the J segment 4 bases; nucleotides outside the gene matches: 10. In germline, CDR1 is MNHEY, CDR2 SVGAGI. The CDR3 extends over 17 amino acids. The CDR3 loop is CASSSLLAGGGYNEQFF. The DNA for the CDR3 is TGTGCCAGCAGTAGCCTTCTAGCGGGAGGAGGTTACAATGAGCAGTTCTTC.

This clonotype was seen ten or more times. The chain couples TRBV5-1 to TRBJ2-5; the D is unclear. CDR3 size: 14 residues. CDR1 is SGHRS, CDR2 YFSETQ, per germline. V lost 0 bases and J lost 7, with 13 bases in between. The CDR3 sequence is CASSLDYRIGTQYF. CDR3 DNA: TGCGCCAGCAGCTTGGACTACCGTATCGGGACCCAGTACTTC.

This clonotype has ten or more counts. This sequence joins TRBV10-3 and TRBJ2-6, with D perhaps TRBD2 (5 bases). CDR1 is ENHRY and CDR2 is SYGVKD in the germline V gene. The CDR3 is 15 residues long. V lost 3 bases to trimming and J lost 1 base, with 7 bases between them. The CDR3 DNA sequence: TGTGCCATCAGTGAACCGGGATCTGGGGCCAACGTCCTGACTTTC. Protein sequence: CAISEPGSGANVLTF.

A word on this clonotype: A much larger clone differs from this one at a single base, so this may be a read error. CDR3 nucleotides: TGCGCCGGCAGCTCGGGATTCCTAGCCGGGGAGCTGTTTTTT. Amino acid sequence: CAGSSGFLAGELFF. The chain combines TRBV5-1 with TRBJ2-2; tentatively, D is TRBD2 (5 bases). The CDR3 runs to 14 residues. The V gene's germline CDR1 is SGHRS and CDR2 YFSETQ. The full variable domain, with the rest looked up from reference TRBV5-1 and TRBJ2-2, is KAGVTQTPRYLIKTRGQQVTLSCSPISGHRSVSWYQQTPGQGLQFLFEYFSETQRNKGNFPGRFSGRQFSNSRSEMNVSTLELGDSALYLCAGSSGFLAGELFFGEGSRLTVL.

There are many counts of this clonotype. The chain couples TRBV12-3 or TRBV12-4 to TRBJ1-5; 7 bases align to TRBD1. Losses at the gene ends were 5 bases for V and 6 bases for J; bases not matched to a gene: 4. The CDR3 extends over 13 amino acids. Here the CDR3 reads CASSETGIQPQHF. The CDR3 nucleotides are TGTGCCAGCAGTGAGACAGGGATTCAGCCCCAGCATTTT.

This clonotype showed up many times. CDR3: CAISDLRGETQYF. CDR3 DNA sequence: TGTGCCATCAGTGATCTGAGGGGGGAGACCCAGTACTTC. The chain joins TRBV10-3 to TRBJ2-5, with D possibly matching TRBD1 (6 bases). Trimming took off 3 bases at V and 5 bases at J, with 10 bases between the two ends. In germline, CDR1 is ENHRY, CDR2 SYGVKD. The CDR3 covers 13 residues.

The gene calls are TRBV12-3 or TRBV12-4 and TRBJ2-1; 8 bases align to TRBD2. This CDR3 is 14 amino acids long. V lost 7 bases, J lost 5 bases, and 7 bases stayed unmatched. CDR3 bases: TGTGCCAGCATTCCCGGGGGGGGCCACAATGAGCAGTTCTTC. Translated, it gives CASIPGGGHNEQFF.

This clonotype was recorded many times. The gene calls are TRBV12-3 or TRBV12-4 and TRBJ2-2; 7 positions match TRBD1. The V segment lost 6 bases and the J segment 4 bases; nucleotides outside the gene matches: 11. The CDR3 is 16 amino acids. The CDR3 loop is CASRETGAKSTGELFF. The CDR3 DNA is TGTGCCAGCAGAGAAACAGGGGCGAAGTCCACCGGGGAGCTGTTTTTT.

This clonotype has at least ten counts. This chain links TRBV5-1 with TRBJ1-3; TRBD1 is a possible D gene (6 bases). The V and J ends lost 2 bases and 4 bases respectively, with 7 bases between them. Germline CDR1 is SGHRS and CDR2 is YFSETQ. This CDR3 spans 13 amino acids. The CDR3 nucleotides are TGCGCCAGCAGCTTCACAGGGGGAAACACCATATATTTT. As protein: CASSFTGGNTIYF.

This clonotype was detected ten times or more. The chain carries TRBV20-1 and TRBJ2-5; possible D gene TRBD2, 6 bases. The CDR3 is 13 amino acids. The germline V and J ends were trimmed by 3 bases and 3 bases, with 11 bases remaining between them. CDR1 is DFQATT and CDR2 is SNEGSKA in the germline V gene (reference sequence). The CDR3 bases are TGCAGTGCTAGTGTTGGGGGGAAAGAGACCCAGTACTTC. Its protein is CSASVGGKETQYF.

V usage is TRBV6-5 and J usage is TRBJ2-7; unclear D gene. V lost 6 bases and J 0 bases, leaving 15 bases between the germline ends. CDR3 size: 15 residues. CDR1 MNHEY and CDR2 SVGAGI come from the germline V gene. The CDR3 region is CASSPQAEVSYEQYF. The CDR3 nucleotides read TGTGCCAGCAGCCCCCAGGCAGAAGTCTCCTACGAGCAGTACTTC.

The V gene is TRBV2, the J gene TRBJ2-5; D is possibly TRBD1 or TRBD2 (5 bases each). Germline lookup yields CDR1 SNHLY and CDR2 FYNNEI. Trimming took 8 bases from V and 2 from J, leaving 15 bases between them. This CDR3 spans 14 amino acids. As DNA, the CDR3 is TGTGCCAGCTGCAGGGAGACTCTACAAGAGACCCAGTACTTC. This encodes CASCRETLQETQYF.

This clonotype was seen only a few times. The rearrangement uses TRBV3-1 and TRBJ2-4; D perhaps matches TRBD2 (6 bases). CDR3 length equals 14 residues. Looked up from germline, CDR1 is LGHDT and CDR2 is YNNKEL (reference sequence). Trimming removed 2 bases from V and 11 bases from J, with 16 bases in between. CDR3 amino acids: CASSQTHHGGFQYF. DNA for the CDR3: TGTGCCAGCAGCCAAACCCACCATGGGGGGTTTCAGTACTTC.

This clonotype was counted only a few times. V usage is TRBV6-1 and J usage is TRBJ2-5, with 16 bases identical to TRBD2. CDR1 is MNHNS and CDR2 is SASEGT in the germline V gene. V trimming: 6 bases; J trimming: 5 bases; junction bases outside the gene matches: 12. The CDR3 has 18 residues. CDR3 loop: CASRPPGTSGGALETQYF. The CDR3, as DNA: TGTGCCAGCAGGCCCCCGGGGACTAGCGGGGGGGCGTTGGAGACCCAGTACTTC.

This clonotype was counted at least ten times. The chain carries TRBV12-3 or TRBV12-4 and TRBJ2-7; D is possibly TRBD1 or TRBD2 (5 bases each). Trimming stripped 5 bases from V and 1 base from J, with 9 bases between. CDR3 length: 13 amino acids. The CDR3 loop reads CASSQGTSYEQYF. The CDR3 nucleotides are TGTGCCAGCAGTCAAGGGACGTCCTACGAGCAGTACTTC.

This clonotype was seen many times. The chain carries TRBV11-2 and TRBJ2-3, with TRBD1 matching over 9 bases. Per germline, CDR1 SGHAT and CDR2 FQNNGV. CDR3 length equals 14 residues. The V gene end was trimmed by 5 bases and the J gene end by 4 bases; junction bases not matched to a gene: 4. The CDR3 DNA is TGTGCCAGCAGCGGAGGGACAGGGCCAGATACGCAGTATTTT. This gives the protein CASSGGTGPDTQYF.

There are a few counts of this clonotype. This sequence joins TRBV6-5 and TRBJ2-1; TRBD2 matches at 11 bases. J lost 5 bases, V lost 6 bases, and 9 bases had no gene match. This CDR3 has 16 residues. Germline V gives CDR1 MNHEY, CDR2 SVGAGI. The CDR3 spells CASRSQGLAANNEQFF. The CDR3 DNA reads as TGTGCCAGCAGGTCCCAGGGACTAGCGGCCAACAATGAGCAGTTCTTC.

This clonotype was counted ten times or more. The V gene is TRBV9, the J gene TRBJ2-2; TRBD2 agrees at 7 bases. The CDR3 is 15 residues long. V was clipped by 4 bases and J by 8 bases; unmatched bases: 11. Germline loops: CDR1 SGDLS, CDR2 YYNGEE. Written as DNA, the CDR3 is TGTGCCAGCAGCAAGGGGACTACCTCTAAGGGGGAGCTGTTTTTT. Its translation is CASSKGTTSKGELFF.